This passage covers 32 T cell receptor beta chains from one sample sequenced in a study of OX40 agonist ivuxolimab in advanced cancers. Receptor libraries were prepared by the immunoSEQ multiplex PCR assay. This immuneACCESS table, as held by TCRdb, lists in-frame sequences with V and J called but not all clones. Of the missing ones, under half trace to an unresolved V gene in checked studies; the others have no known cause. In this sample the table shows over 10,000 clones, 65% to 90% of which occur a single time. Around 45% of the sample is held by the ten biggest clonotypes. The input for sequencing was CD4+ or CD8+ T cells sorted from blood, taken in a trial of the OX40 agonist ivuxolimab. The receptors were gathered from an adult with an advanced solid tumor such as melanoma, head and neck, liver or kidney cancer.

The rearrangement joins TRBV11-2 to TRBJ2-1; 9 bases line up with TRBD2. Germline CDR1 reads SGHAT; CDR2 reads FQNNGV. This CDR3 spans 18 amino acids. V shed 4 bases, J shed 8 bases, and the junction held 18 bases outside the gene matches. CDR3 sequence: CASSSPPSGAGGSYEQFF. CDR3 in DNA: TGTGCCAGCAGCTCCCCCCCATCGGGAGCGGGAGGATCATATGAGCAGTTCTTC.

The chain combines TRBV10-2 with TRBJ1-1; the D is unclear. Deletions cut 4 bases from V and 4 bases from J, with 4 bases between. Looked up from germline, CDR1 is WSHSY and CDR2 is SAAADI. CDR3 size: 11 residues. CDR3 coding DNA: TGCGCCAGCAGTGTAGGCACTGAAGCTTTCTTT. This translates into CASSVGTEAFF.

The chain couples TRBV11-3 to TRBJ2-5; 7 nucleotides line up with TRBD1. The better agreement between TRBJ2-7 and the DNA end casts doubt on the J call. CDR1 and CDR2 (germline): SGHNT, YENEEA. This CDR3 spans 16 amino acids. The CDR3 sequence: CASSLERTGSSYEQYF. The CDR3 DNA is TGTGCCAGCAGCTTAGAACGGACAGGATCCTCCTACGAGCAGTACTTC.

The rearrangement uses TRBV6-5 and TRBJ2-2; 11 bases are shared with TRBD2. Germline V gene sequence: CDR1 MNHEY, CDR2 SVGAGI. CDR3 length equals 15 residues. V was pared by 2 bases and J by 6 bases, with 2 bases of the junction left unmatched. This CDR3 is CASSYPSGRSGELFF. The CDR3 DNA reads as TGTGCCAGCAGTTACCCTAGCGGGAGGTCCGGGGAGCTGTTTTTT.

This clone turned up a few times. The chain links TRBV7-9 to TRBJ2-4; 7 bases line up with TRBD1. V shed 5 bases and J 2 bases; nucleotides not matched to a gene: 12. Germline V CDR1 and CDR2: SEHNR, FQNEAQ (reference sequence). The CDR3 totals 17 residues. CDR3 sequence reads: CASSLADPDRSKNIQYF. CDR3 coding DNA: TGTGCCAGCAGCCTCGCGGACCCGGACAGGTCCAAAAACATTCAGTACTTC.

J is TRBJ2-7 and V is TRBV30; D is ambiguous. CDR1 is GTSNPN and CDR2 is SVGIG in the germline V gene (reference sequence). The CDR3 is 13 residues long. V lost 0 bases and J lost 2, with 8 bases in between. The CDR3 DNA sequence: TGTGCCTGGAGTGTGGGCGGCACCTACGAGCAGTACTTC. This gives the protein CAWSVGGTYEQYF.

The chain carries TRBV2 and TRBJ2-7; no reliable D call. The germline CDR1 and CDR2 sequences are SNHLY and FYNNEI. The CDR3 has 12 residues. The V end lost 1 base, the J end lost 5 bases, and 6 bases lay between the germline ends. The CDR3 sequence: CASSEGQHEQYF. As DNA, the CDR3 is TGTGCCAGCAGTGAAGGCCAGCACGAGCAGTACTTC.

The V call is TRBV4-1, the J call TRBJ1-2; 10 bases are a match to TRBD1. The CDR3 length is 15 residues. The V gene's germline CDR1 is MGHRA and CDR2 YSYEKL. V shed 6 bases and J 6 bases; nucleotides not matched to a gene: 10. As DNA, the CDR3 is TGCGCCAGCAGTCCCAGTACCGGGACAGGGGATGGCTACACCTTC. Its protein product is CASSPSTGTGDGYTF.

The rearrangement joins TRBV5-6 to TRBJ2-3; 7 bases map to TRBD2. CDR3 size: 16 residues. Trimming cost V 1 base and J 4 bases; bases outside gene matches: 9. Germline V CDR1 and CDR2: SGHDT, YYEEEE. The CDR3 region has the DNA TGTGCCAGCAGCTTGTATGGGGAGGGCCTGGCAGATACGCAGTATTTT. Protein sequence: CASSLYGEGLADTQYF.

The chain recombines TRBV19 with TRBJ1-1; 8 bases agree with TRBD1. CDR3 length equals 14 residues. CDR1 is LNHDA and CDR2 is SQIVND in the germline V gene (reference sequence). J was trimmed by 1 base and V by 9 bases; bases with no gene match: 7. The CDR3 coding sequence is TGTGCCAGCGCTCCAGGGGGCCCGAACACTGAAGCTTTCTTT. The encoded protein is CASAPGGPNTEAFF. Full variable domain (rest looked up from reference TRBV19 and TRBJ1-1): DGGITQSPKYLFRKEGQNVTLSCEQNLNHDAMYWYRQDPGQGLRLIYYSQIVNDFQKGDIAEGYSVSREKKESFPLTVTSAQKNPTAFYLCASAPGGPNTEAFFGQGTRLTVV.

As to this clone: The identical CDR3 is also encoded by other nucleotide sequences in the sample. The CDR3, as DNA: TGTGCCAGCAGTGATTACGAGCAGTACTTC. This encodes CASSDYEQYF. The rearrangement links TRBV2 to TRBJ2-7, with D uncertain. Trimming pared 3 bases from V and 4 bases from J, leaving 1 base between. Germline CDR1 reads SNHLY; CDR2 reads FYNNEI. This CDR3 is built from 10 residues. The full variable domain, in which reference TRBV2 and TRBJ2-7 provide the parts outside the CDR3, is EPEVTQTPSHQVTQMGQEVILRCVPISNHLYFYWYRQILGQKVEFLVSFYNNEISEKSEIFDDQFSVERPDGSNFTLKIRSTKLEDSAMYFCASSDYEQYFGPGTRLTVT.

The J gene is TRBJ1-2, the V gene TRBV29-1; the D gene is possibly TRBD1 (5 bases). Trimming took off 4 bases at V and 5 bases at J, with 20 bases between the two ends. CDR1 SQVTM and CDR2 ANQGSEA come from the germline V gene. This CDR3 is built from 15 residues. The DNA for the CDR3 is TGCAGCGTTGGGGTTTTTGATGGGAGGACATATGGCTACACCTTC. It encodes CSVGVFDGRTYGYTF.

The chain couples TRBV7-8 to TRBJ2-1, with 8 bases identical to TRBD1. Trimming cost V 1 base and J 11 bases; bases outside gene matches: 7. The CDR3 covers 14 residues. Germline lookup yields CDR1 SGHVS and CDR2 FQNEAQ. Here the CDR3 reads CASSLEWTGKKQFF. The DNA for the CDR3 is TGTGCCAGCAGCTTAGAATGGACAGGGAAGAAGCAGTTCTTC.

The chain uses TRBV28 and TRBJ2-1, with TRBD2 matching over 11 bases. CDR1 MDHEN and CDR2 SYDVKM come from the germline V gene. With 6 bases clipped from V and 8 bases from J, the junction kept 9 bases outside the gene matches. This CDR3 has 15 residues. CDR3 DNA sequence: TGTGCCAGCAGGGATACTAGCGGGAGTGGGGATGAGCAGTTCTTC. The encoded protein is CASRDTSGSGDEQFF.

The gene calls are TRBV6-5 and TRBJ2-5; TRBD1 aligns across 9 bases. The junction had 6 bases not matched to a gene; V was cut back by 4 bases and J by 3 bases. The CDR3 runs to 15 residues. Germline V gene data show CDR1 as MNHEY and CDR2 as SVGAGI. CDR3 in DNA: TGTGCCAGCAGTTCGGGACAGGGTGATGAAGAGACCCAGTACTTC. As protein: CASSSGQGDEETQYF.

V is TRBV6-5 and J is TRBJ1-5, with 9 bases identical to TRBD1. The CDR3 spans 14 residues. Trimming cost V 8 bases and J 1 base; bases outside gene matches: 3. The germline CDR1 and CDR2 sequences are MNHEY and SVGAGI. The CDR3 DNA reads TGTGCCAGCCGCGGACAGGGGAGCAATCAGCCCCAGCATTTT. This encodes CASRGQGSNQPQHF.

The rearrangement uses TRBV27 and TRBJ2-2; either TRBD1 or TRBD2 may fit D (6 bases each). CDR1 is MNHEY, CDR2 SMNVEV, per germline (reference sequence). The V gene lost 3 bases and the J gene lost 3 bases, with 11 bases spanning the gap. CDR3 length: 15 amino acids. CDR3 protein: CASSFRGADTGELFF. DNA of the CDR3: TGTGCCAGCAGTTTTAGGGGGGCAGACACCGGGGAGCTGTTTTTT.

Here the CDR3 DNA reads TGTGCCTGGAGCCAAGGGGCAGCATCTAATCAGCCCCAGCATTTT. It specifies CAWSQGAASNQPQHF. This chain connects TRBV30 to TRBJ1-5; TRBD1 might be the D (5 bases). The CDR3 runs 15 residues. Trimming cost V 3 bases and J 4 bases, with 16 bases left between them. Per germline, CDR1 GTSNPN and CDR2 SVGIG (reference sequence). The full variable domain, rest sourced from reference TRBV30 and TRBJ1-5, is SQTIHQWPATLVQPVGSPLSLECTVEGTSNPNLYWYRQAAGRGLQLLFYSVGIGQISSEVPQNLSASRPQDRQFILSSKKLLLSDSGFYLCAWSQGAASNQPQHFGDGTRLSIL.

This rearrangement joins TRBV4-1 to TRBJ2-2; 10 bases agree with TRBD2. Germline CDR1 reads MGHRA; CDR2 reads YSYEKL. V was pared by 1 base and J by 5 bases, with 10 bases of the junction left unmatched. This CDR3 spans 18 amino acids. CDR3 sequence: CASSQGEASGGSTGELFF. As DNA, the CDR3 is TGCGCCAGCAGCCAAGGCGAGGCTAGCGGGGGAAGTACCGGGGAGCTGTTTTTT.

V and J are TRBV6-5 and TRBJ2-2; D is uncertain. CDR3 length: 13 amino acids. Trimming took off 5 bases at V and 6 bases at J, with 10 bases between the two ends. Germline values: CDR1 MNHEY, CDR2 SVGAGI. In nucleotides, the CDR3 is TGTGCCAGCAGTCCTGATGGTTCCGGGGAGCTGTTTTTT. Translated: CASSPDGSGELFF.

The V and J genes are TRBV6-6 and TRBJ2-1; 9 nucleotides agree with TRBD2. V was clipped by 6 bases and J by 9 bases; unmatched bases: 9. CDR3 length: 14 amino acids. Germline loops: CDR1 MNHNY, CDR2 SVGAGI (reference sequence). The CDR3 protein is CASRPGLADAEQFF. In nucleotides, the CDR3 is TGTGCCAGCAGGCCGGGACTAGCTGACGCTGAGCAGTTCTTC.

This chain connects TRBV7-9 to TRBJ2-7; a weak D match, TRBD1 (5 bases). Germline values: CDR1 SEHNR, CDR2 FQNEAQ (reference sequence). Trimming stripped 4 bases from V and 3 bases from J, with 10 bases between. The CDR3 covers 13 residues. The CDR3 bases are TGTGCCAGCAGCTATTATCAGGGCTACGAGCAGTACTTC. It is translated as CASSYYQGYEQYF.

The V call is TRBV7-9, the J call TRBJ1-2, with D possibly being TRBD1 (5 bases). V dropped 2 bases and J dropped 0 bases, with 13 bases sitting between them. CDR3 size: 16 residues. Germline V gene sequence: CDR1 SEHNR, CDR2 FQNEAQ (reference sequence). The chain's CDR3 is CASSLPSQGANYGYTF. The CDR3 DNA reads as TGTGCCAGCAGCTTACCTTCCCAGGGAGCTAACTATGGCTACACCTTC.

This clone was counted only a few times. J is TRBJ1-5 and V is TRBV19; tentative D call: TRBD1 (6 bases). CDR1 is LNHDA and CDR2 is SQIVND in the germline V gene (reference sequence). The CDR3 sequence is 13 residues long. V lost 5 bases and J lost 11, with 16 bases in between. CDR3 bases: TGTGCCAGTAGTGAACAGGGTTTTTTGGCCCAGCATTTT. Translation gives CASSEQGFLAQHF.

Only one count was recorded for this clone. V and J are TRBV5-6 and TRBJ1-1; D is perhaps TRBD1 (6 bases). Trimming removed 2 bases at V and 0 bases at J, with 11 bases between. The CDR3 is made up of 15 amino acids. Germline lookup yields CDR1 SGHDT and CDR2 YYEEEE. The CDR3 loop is CASSFSGQLNTEAFF. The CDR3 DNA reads TGTGCCAGCAGCTTTTCTGGACAGTTGAACACTGAAGCTTTCTTT.

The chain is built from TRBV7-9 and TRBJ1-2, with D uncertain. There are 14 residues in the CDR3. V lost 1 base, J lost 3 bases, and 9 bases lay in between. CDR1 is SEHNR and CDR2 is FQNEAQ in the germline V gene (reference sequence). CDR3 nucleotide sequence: TGTGCCAGCAGCTTAGGGGAGGGCTACTATGGCTACACCTTC. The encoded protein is CASSLGEGYYGYTF.

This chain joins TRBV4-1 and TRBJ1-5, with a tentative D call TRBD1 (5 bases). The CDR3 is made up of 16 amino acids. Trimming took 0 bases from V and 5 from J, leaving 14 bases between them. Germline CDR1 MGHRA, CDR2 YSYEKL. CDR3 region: CASSQDGVGGDQPQHF. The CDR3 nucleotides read TGCGCCAGCAGCCAAGATGGCGTCGGGGGGGATCAGCCCCAGCATTTT.

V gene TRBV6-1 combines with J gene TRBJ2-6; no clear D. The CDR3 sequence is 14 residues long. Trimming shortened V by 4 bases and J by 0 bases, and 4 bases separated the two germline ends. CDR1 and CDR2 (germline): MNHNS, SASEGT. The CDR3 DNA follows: TGTGCCAGCAGTGTCGACTCTGGGGCCAACGTCCTGACTTTC. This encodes CASSVDSGANVLTF.

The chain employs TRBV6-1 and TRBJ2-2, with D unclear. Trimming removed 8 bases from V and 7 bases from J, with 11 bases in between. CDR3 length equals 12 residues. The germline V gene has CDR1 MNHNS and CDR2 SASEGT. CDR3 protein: CASRWVDGELFF. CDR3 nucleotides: TGTGCCAGCCGGTGGGTGGACGGGGAGCTGTTTTTT.

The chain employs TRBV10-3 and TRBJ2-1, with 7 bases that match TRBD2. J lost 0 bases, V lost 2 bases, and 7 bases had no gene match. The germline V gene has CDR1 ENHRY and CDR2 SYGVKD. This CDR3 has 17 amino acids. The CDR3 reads CAISEEVGGSSYNEQFF. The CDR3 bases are TGTGCCATCAGTGAGGAGGTGGGGGGGAGCTCCTACAATGAGCAGTTCTTC.

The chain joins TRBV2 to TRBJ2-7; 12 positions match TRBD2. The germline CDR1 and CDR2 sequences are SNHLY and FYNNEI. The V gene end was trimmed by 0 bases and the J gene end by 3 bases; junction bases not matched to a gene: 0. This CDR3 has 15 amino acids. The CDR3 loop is CASSEALAGGYEQYF. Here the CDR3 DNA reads TGTGCCAGCAGTGAAGCACTAGCGGGAGGCTACGAGCAGTACTTC.

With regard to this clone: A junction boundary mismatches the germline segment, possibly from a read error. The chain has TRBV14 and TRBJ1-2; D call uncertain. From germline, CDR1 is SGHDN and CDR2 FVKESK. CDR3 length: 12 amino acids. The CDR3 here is CASSLRGLDRAF. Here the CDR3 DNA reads TGTGCCAGCAGCCTACGAGGTTTAGATCGGGCCTTC.